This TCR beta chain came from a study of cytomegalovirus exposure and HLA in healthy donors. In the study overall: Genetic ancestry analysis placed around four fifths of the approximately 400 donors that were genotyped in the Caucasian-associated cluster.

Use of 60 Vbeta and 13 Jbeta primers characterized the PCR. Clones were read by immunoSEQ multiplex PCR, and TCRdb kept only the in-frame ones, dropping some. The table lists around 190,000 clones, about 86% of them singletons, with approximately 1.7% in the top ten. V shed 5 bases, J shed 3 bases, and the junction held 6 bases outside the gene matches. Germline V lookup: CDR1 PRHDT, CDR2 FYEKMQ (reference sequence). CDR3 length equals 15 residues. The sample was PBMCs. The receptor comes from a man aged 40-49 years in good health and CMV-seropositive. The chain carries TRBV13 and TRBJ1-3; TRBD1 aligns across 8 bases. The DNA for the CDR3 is TGTGCCAGCAGCGCCCACGACAGGGGTGGAAACACCATATATTTT. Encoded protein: CASSAHDRGGNTIYF.